What follows are 32 T cell receptor beta chains derived from one specimen sequenced in a study of cytomegalovirus exposure and HLA in healthy donors. Clones were sequenced by immunoSEQ multiplex PCR, and TCRdb holds only the in-frame ones, with some missing. The sample has fewer than 250,000 clones, around four fifths seen once. Source material: PBMCs. The receptors shown here come from a woman aged 25 to 39 in good health and CMV-seropositive.

The CDR3 nucleotides read TGTGCCAGCAGCTCCGGATCATGGAATGAGCAGTTCTTC. It translates to CASSSGSWNEQFF. The rearrangement uses TRBV7-3 and TRBJ2-1; the D is unclear. The CDR3 is made up of 13 amino acids. V lost 4 bases and J 7 bases, leaving 11 bases between the germline ends. Per the germline V gene, CDR1 is SGHTA and CDR2 is FQGTGA.

The rearrangement uses TRBV11-2 and TRBJ2-7, with D perhaps matching TRBD1 or TRBD2 (6 bases each). V lost 1 base and J 1 base, leaving 14 bases between the germline ends. CDR3 size: 16 residues. The germline CDR1 and CDR2 sequences are SGHAT and FQNNGV. As DNA, the CDR3 is TGTGCCAGCAGCTTAGTATACGGGGGCCCGTCCTACGAGCAGTACTTC. Protein sequence: CASSLVYGGPSYEQYF.

The gene calls are TRBV19 and TRBJ1-2; the D gene is possibly TRBD1 (5 bases). The CDR3 sequence is 12 residues long. Germline loops: CDR1 LNHDA, CDR2 SQIVND (reference sequence). V shed 8 bases and J shed 4 bases, with 11 bases lying between them. CDR3 loop: CASREGRYGYTF. CDR3 nucleotide sequence: TGTGCCAGTCGGGAGGGGCGCTATGGCTACACCTTC.

Concerning this clone itself: Other nucleotide sequences from this sample produce the same CDR3. V and J are TRBV7-9 and TRBJ1-2; D ambiguous. Germline V gene data show CDR1 as SEHNR and CDR2 as FQNEAQ (reference sequence). The CDR3 contains 13 residues. Trimming removed 1 base from V and 1 base from J, with 4 bases in between. The CDR3 loop reads CASSLDGNYGYTF. CDR3 sequence (DNA): TGTGCCAGCAGCTTAGACGGTAACTATGGCTACACCTTC.

The gene calls are TRBV29-1 and TRBJ2-1; D gene uncertain. The germline V gene has CDR1 SQVTM and CDR2 ANQGSEA. Trimming took off 3 bases at V and 4 bases at J, with 7 bases between the two ends. The CDR3 sequence is 12 residues long. CDR3 region: CSVDDGYNEQFF. DNA for the CDR3: TGCAGCGTTGATGACGGTTACAATGAGCAGTTCTTC.

This clone was counted a few times. The chain employs TRBV27 and TRBJ2-2, with 10 bases aligning to TRBD2. J was trimmed by 7 bases and V by 7 bases; bases with no gene match: 9. The CDR3 is 15 residues long. The germline CDR1 and CDR2 sequences are MNHEY and SMNVEV (reference sequence). The chain's CDR3 is CASTSGRAGVGELFF. CDR3 coding DNA: TGTGCCAGCACCAGCGGGAGGGCCGGGGTCGGGGAGCTGTTTTTT.

The rearrangement links TRBV10-1 to TRBJ2-1; tentative D call: TRBD2 (5 bases). With 1 base removed from V and 3 bases from J, the gap between germline ends came to 10 bases. The CDR3 loop spans 15 amino acids. The germline gives CDR1 WNHNN, CDR2 SYGVQD (reference sequence). The CDR3 DNA follows: TGCGCCAGCAGTGAGTTGGGCCGGGGCTACAATGAGCAGTTCTTC. Protein: CASSELGRGYNEQFF.

The chain has TRBV30 and TRBJ1-1; 7 positions agree with TRBD1. CDR1 and CDR2 (germline): GTSNPN, SVGIG (reference sequence). The length of the CDR3 is 14 residues. V lost 2 bases to trimming and J lost 7 bases; unmatched junction nucleotides: 10. CDR3 residues: CAWSPTTGTLEAFF. Written as DNA, the CDR3 is TGTGCCTGGAGTCCGACGACAGGGACCCTTGAAGCTTTCTTT. Full variable domain (rest looked up from reference TRBV30 and TRBJ1-1): SQTIHQWPATLVQPVGSPLSLECTVEGTSNPNLYWYRQAAGRGLQLLFYSVGIGQISSEVPQNLSASRPQDRQFILSSKKLLLSDSGFYLCAWSPTTGTLEAFFGQGTRLTVV.

This sequence joins TRBV7-8 and TRBJ1-5, with D unresolved. The CDR3 contains 15 residues. The germline V gene has CDR1 SGHVS and CDR2 FQNEAQ. V was pared by 5 bases and J by 9 bases, with 20 bases between. In DNA form, the CDR3 reads TGTGCCAGCAGCACAGAACGACTCCCCGGAGGGCCCCAGCATTTT. This encodes CASSTERLPGGPQHF.

This chain's CDR3 is CASQGQEYNEQFF. The CDR3 DNA is TGTGCCAGCCAGGGACAGGAGTACAATGAGCAGTTCTTC. The genes are TRBV28 and TRBJ2-1; 8 bases line up with TRBD1. V lost 8 bases to trimming and J lost 4 bases; unmatched junction nucleotides: 4. Germline V gene lookup returns CDR1 MDHEN and CDR2 SYDVKM. The CDR3 contains 13 residues.

The V and J genes are TRBV6-5 and TRBJ1-2; no clear D. The CDR3 covers 13 residues. CDR1 is MNHEY and CDR2 is SVGAGI in the germline V gene. The V gene lost 0 bases and the J gene lost 5 bases, with 7 bases spanning the gap. The CDR3 bases are TGTGCCAGCAGTTACTCGGAGGGATATGGCTACACCTTC. Its translation is CASSYSEGYGYTF.

In DNA form, the CDR3 reads TGCGCCAGCAGAGCGGCGACAGGACGGGACTATGGCTACACCTTC. Its protein product is CASRAATGRDYGYTF. The rearrangement links TRBV5-1 to TRBJ1-2; a possible D gene is TRBD1 (6 bases). Germline values: CDR1 SGHRS, CDR2 YFSETQ. This CDR3 contains 15 residues. Trimming removed 5 bases at V and 3 bases at J, with 17 bases between.

The chain recombines TRBV29-1 with TRBJ1-2; perhaps TRBD1 as D (6 bases). The CDR3 is 12 amino acids. Germline CDR1 and CDR2: SQVTM and ANQGSEA. The V gene lost 7 bases and the J gene lost 3 bases, with 12 bases spanning the gap. Here the CDR3 DNA reads TGCAGCGCGGGCGGACAGTACTATGGCTACACCTTC. Protein sequence: CSAGGQYYGYTF. The whole variable domain, filled in from reference TRBV29-1 and TRBJ1-2, reads SAVISQKPSRDICQRGTSLTIQCQVDSQVTMMFWYRQQPGQSLTLIATANQGSEATYESGFVIDKFPISRPNLTFSTLTVSNMSPEDSSIYLCSAGGQYYGYTFGSGTRLTVV.

V and J are TRBV2 and TRBJ1-1, with a weak D call TRBD1 (5 bases). The CDR3 contains 15 residues. The germline V gene encodes CDR1 SNHLY and CDR2 FYNNEI. V lost 3 bases and J 3 bases, leaving 14 bases between the germline ends. The CDR3 DNA reads as TGTGCCAGCAGTGAGGTCAGGGAGATTGACACTGAAGCTTTCTTT. It yields the protein CASSEVREIDTEAFF.

V is TRBV6-5 and J is TRBJ2-1; TRBD2 matches at 11 bases. V was pared by 6 bases and J by 6 bases, with 7 bases of the junction left unmatched. This CDR3 is built from 15 residues. Per germline, CDR1 MNHEY and CDR2 SVGAGI. The CDR3 DNA reads TGTGCCAGCAGACCTTTAGCGGGAGGGGTCAATGAGCAGTTCTTC. The encoded protein is CASRPLAGGVNEQFF.

The J gene is TRBJ2-5, the V gene TRBV30; 8 bases fit TRBD2. In germline, CDR1 is GTSNPN, CDR2 SVGIG (reference sequence). The CDR3 runs 13 residues. J gave up 5 bases and V 2 bases, and 4 bases lay outside the gene matches. DNA of the CDR3: TGTGCCTGGAGTAGGGGACTAGGGGAGACCCAGTACTTC. Translating gives CAWSRGLGETQYF.

This chain connects TRBV11-3 to TRBJ2-7; 8 bases line up with TRBD1. V was pared by 2 bases and J by 3 bases, with 3 bases of the junction left unmatched. This CDR3 spans 14 amino acids. Per germline, CDR1 SGHNT and CDR2 YENEEA. As DNA, the CDR3 is TGTGCCAGCAGCTTACCAGGGGGCATCTACGAGCAGTACTTC. The encoded protein is CASSLPGGIYEQYF.

V usage is TRBV2 and J usage is TRBJ2-7, with 8 bases aligning to TRBD1. V shed 2 bases, J shed 6 bases, and the junction held 6 bases outside the gene matches. Germline V gene sequence: CDR1 SNHLY, CDR2 FYNNEI. The CDR3 spans 14 residues. This CDR3 is CASSELAGTGEQYF. DNA for the CDR3: TGTGCCAGCAGTGAATTAGCCGGGACAGGCGAGCAGTACTTC.

The chain combines TRBV11-3 with TRBJ2-3; 15 nucleotides match TRBD2. This CDR3 is built from 17 residues. V was clipped by 3 bases and J by 7 bases; unmatched bases: 8. CDR1 and CDR2 from the germline V gene are SGHNT and YENEEA. Here the CDR3 DNA reads TGTGCCAGCAGCTTCTACCTTGGACTAGCGGGAGGGAATACGCAGTATTTT. Encoded protein: CASSFYLGLAGGNTQYF. Together with reference TRBV11-3 and TRBJ2-3, the CDR3 gives the full variable domain: EAGVVQSPRYKIIEKKQPVAFWCNPISGHNTLYWYLQNLGQGPELLIRYENEEAVDDSQLPKDRFSAERLKGVDSTLKIQPAELGDSAVYLCASSFYLGLAGGNTQYFGPGTRLTVL.

This clone was observed once. The chain has TRBV7-6 and TRBJ2-5; 8 nucleotides match TRBD1. Germline V gene sequence: CDR1 SGHVS, CDR2 FNYEAQ. The CDR3 runs to 14 residues. V shed 3 bases and J 1 base; nucleotides not matched to a gene: 1. The CDR3 here is CASSFGTGQETQYF. The DNA of the CDR3 is TGTGCCAGCAGCTTTGGGACAGGCCAAGAGACCCAGTACTTC.

The genes are TRBV6-5 and TRBJ2-1; D perhaps matches TRBD2 (5 bases). Per the germline V gene, CDR1 is MNHEY and CDR2 is SVGAGI. This CDR3 has 15 amino acids. V lost 1 base, J lost 5 bases, and 12 bases lay in between. The CDR3 coding sequence is TGTGCCAGCAGTTACTACAGATCTAGCCACAATGAGCAGTTCTTC. Translated: CASSYYRSSHNEQFF.

The V call is TRBV7-2, the J call TRBJ2-7; D might be TRBD2 (5 bases). Germline V gives CDR1 SGHTA, CDR2 FQGNSA. The CDR3 sequence is 13 residues long. The germline V and J ends were trimmed by 3 bases and 2 bases, with 8 bases remaining between them. Here the CDR3 reads CASSLGVTYEQYF. DNA of the CDR3: TGTGCCAGCAGCTTGGGAGTGACCTACGAGCAGTACTTC.

The chain uses TRBV28 and TRBJ2-1, with a possible D match to TRBD2 (5 bases). V shed 4 bases and J shed 12 bases, with 10 bases lying between them. The CDR3 extends over 11 amino acids. The germline V gene has CDR1 MDHEN and CDR2 SYDVKM. The CDR3 coding sequence is TGTGCCAGCAGTTCGGGCCGGGGGCAGTTCTTC. Translating gives CASSSGRGQFF. The whole variable domain, remainder taken from reference TRBV28 and TRBJ2-1, is DVKVTQSSRYLVKRTGEKVFLECVQDMDHENMFWYRQDPGLGLRLIYFSYDVKMKEKGDIPEGYSVSREKKERFSLILESASTNQTSMYLCASSSGRGQFFGPGTRLTVL.

This chain links TRBV28 with TRBJ2-7; 8 bases match TRBD1. Looked up from germline, CDR1 is MDHEN and CDR2 is SYDVKM. Trimming cost V 3 bases and J 4 bases; bases outside gene matches: 8. This CDR3 is 15 amino acids long. CDR3 sequence: CASSFMSGGGYEQYF. The CDR3 region has the DNA TGTGCCAGCAGTTTCATGTCAGGGGGCGGTTACGAGCAGTACTTC.

The count of this clone is one. CDR3 amino acids: CASRAQGQGYTF. In DNA, the CDR3 is TGTGCCAGCAGGGCACAGGGGCAGGGCTACACCTTC. The J gene is TRBJ1-2, the V gene TRBV28; 7 bases align to TRBD1. The CDR3 extends over 12 amino acids. CDR1 and CDR2 from the germline V gene are MDHEN and SYDVKM. V shed 6 bases and J 8 bases; nucleotides not matched to a gene: 6.

This clone was seen ten or more times. The chain carries TRBV19 and TRBJ2-7; TRBD1 is a possible D gene (6 bases). Between the trimmed V and J ends, which lost 3 bases and 4 bases, there was a span of 13 bases. The CDR3 has 14 amino acids. Germline V gene sequence: CDR1 LNHDA, CDR2 SQIVND (reference sequence). CDR3 loop: CASSIGGRTYEQYF. The CDR3 nucleotides are TGTGCCAGTAGTATTGGGGGCAGGACGTACGAGCAGTACTTC.

The chain joins TRBV14 to TRBJ2-3, with unresolved D. The CDR3 contains 12 residues. Trimming shortened V by 4 bases and J by 9 bases, and 11 bases separated the two germline ends. CDR1 SGHDN and CDR2 FVKESK come from the germline V gene. The CDR3 DNA sequence: TGTGCCAGCAGCCCGACCAGAAGGACGCAGTATTTT. As protein: CASSPTRRTQYF.

The chain couples TRBV9 to TRBJ2-1, with 7 bases that match TRBD2. Per germline, CDR1 SGDLS and CDR2 YYNGEE. The V gene end was trimmed by 3 bases and the J gene end by 0 bases; junction bases not matched to a gene: 18. CDR3 length equals 20 residues. CDR3 amino acids: CASSAKTWLAEGSSYNEQFF. CDR3 coding DNA: TGTGCCAGCAGCGCAAAGACGTGGCTAGCGGAGGGGTCCTCCTACAATGAGCAGTTCTTC.

The table lists this clone with a count of one. The genes are TRBV6-6 and TRBJ2-2; 7 positions match TRBD2. The CDR3 loop spans 15 amino acids. Germline V gene sequence: CDR1 MNHNY, CDR2 SVGAGI (reference sequence). Unmatched junction bases numbered 4, after V lost 5 bases and J lost 1 base. The CDR3 DNA sequence: TGTGCCAGCAGTGCTAGCGGACGGAACACCGGGGAGCTGTTTTTT. As protein: CASSASGRNTGELFF.

The genes are TRBV28 and TRBJ1-5; no clear D. The ends were cut back, 5 bases at V and 3 bases at J, with 11 bases in the middle. Per the germline V gene, CDR1 is MDHEN and CDR2 is SYDVKM. The CDR3 extends over 14 amino acids. The CDR3 sequence: CASSPRSSNQPQHF. In nucleotides, the CDR3 is TGTGCCAGCAGTCCTCGCAGCTCCAATCAGCCCCAGCATTTT.

The chain employs TRBV30 and TRBJ1-5, with 7 bases that match TRBD1. The CDR3 is made up of 15 amino acids. Germline V gene data show CDR1 as GTSNPN and CDR2 as SVGIG (reference sequence). J gave up 4 bases and V 1 base, and 7 bases lay outside the gene matches. The CDR3 loop reads CAWSGPGTENQPQHF. DNA of the CDR3: TGTGCCTGGAGTGGCCCAGGGACAGAGAATCAGCCCCAGCATTTT.

The chain recombines TRBV29-1 with TRBJ1-1, with D unresolved. The CDR3 spans 8 residues. Germline CDR1 and CDR2: SQVTM and ANQGSEA. This CDR3 is CKTPEAFF. The CDR3 nucleotides are TGCAAGACACCCGAAGCTTTCTTT.